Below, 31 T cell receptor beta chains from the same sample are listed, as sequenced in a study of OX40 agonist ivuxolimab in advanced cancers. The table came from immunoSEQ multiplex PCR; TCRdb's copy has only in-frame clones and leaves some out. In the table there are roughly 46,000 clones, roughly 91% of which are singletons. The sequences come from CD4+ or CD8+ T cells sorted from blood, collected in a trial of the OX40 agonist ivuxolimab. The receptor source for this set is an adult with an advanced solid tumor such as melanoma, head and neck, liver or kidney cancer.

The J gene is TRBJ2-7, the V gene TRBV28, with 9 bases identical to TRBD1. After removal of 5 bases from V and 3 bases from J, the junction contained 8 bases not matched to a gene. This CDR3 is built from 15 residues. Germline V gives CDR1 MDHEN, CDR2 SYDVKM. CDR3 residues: CASSGDREMFYEQYV. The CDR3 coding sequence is TGTGCCAGCAGTGGGGACAGGGAGATGTTCTACGAGCAGTACGTC.

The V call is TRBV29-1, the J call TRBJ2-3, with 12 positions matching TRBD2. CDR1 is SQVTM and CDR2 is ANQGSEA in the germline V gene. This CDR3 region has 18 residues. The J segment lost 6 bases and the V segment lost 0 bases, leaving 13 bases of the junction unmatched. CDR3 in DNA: TGCAGCGTTGAAGATCAGATAGGGCTAGCGGGGGGGATGGATACGCAGTATTTT. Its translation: CSVEDQIGLAGGMDTQYF.

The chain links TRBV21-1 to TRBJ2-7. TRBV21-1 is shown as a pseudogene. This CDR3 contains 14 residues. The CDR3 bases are TGTGCCAGCAGCAAAGGTGACCCTTCCTACGAGCAGTACGTC. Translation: CASSKGDPSYEQYV.

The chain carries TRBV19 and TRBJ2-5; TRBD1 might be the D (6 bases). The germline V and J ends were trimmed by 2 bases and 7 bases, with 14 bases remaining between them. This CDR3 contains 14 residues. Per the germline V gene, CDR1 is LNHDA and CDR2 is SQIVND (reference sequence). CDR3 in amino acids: CASSISEGVGTQYF. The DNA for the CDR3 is TGTGCCAGTAGTATATCCGAGGGGGTCGGGACCCAGTACTTC.

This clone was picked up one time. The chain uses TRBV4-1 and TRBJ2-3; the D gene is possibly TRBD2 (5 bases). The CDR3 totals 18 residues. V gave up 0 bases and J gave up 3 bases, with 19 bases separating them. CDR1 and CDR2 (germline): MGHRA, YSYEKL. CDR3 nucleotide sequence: TGCGCCAGCAGCCAAGATCTAGAGGTCGGAGGCGGGACAGATACGCAGTATTTT. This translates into CASSQDLEVGGGTDTQYF.

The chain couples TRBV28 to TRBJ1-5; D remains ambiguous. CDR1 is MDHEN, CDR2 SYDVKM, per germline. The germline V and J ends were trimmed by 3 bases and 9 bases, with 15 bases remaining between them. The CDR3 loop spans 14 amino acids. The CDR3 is CASSLNSALGPQHF. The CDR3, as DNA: TGTGCCAGCAGTTTGAACAGTGCCCTTGGGCCCCAGCATTTT.

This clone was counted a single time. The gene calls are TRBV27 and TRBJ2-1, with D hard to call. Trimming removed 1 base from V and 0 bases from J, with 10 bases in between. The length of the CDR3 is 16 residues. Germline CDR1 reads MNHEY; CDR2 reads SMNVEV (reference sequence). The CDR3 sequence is CASSLFATSSYNEQFF. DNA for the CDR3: TGTGCCAGCAGTTTATTCGCAACGAGCTCCTACAATGAGCAGTTCTTC.

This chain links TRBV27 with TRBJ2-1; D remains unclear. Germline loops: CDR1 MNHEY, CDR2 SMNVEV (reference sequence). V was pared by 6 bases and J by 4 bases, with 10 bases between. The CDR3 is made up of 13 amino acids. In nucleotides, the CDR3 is TGTGCCAGCAGCCACAACTTTTACAATGAGCAGTTCTTC. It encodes CASSHNFYNEQFF.

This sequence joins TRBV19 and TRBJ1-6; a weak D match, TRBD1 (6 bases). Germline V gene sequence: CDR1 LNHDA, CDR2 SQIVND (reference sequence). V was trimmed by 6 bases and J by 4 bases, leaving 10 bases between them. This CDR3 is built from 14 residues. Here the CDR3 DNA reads TGTGCCAGTAGGACAGGCGAATATAATTCACCCCTCCACTTT. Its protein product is CASRTGEYNSPLHF.

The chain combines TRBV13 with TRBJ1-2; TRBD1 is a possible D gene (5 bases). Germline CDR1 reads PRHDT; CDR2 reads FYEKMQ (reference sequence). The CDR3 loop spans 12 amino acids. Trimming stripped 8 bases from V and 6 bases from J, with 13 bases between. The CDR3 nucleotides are TGTGCCAGCTCTGGGACGGCCCATGGCTACACCTTC. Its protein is CASSGTAHGYTF.

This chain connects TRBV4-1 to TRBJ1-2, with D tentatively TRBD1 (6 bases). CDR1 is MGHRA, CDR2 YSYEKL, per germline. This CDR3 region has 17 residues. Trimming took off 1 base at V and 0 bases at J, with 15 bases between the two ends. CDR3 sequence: CASSQGPGARTNYGYTF. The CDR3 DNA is TGCGCCAGCAGCCAAGGTCCAGGGGCGAGAACTAACTATGGCTACACCTTC.

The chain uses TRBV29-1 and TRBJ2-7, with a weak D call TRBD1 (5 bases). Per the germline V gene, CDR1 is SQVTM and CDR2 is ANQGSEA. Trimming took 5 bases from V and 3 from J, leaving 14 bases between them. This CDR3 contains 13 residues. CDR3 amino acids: CSVLPGSVYEQYF. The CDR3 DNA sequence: TGCAGCGTTCTGCCAGGGTCAGTCTACGAGCAGTACTTC.

In nucleotides, the CDR3 is TGTGCCAGCAGGGACCGAGCTAACTATGGCTACACCTTC. Translating it yields CASRDRANYGYTF. The V gene is TRBV2, the J gene TRBJ1-2; D not resolved. The CDR3 spans 13 residues. The germline gives CDR1 SNHLY, CDR2 FYNNEI. V lost 6 bases to trimming and J lost 0 bases, with 8 bases between them.

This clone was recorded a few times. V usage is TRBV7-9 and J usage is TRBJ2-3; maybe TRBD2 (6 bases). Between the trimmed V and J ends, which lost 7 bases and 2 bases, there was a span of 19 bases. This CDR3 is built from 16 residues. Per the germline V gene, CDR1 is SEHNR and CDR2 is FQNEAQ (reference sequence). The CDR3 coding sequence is TGTGCCAGCAACACGTTGGGGGAGGCAAACACAGATACGCAGTATTTT. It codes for CASNTLGEANTDTQYF.

The CDR3 DNA reads TGTGCCAGCAGGGAGGGGCGTATGAATAATTCACCCCTCCACTTT. Protein sequence: CASREGRMNNSPLHF. This sequence joins TRBV2 and TRBJ1-6, with D perhaps matching TRBD1 (5 bases). The V and J ends lost 6 bases and 5 bases respectively, with 14 bases between them. CDR1 and CDR2 from the germline V gene are SNHLY and FYNNEI. The CDR3 length is 15 residues.

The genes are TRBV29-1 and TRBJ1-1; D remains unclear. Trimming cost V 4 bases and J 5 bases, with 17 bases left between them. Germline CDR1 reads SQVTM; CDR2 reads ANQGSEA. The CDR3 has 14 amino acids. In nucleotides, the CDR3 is TGCAGCGTTGGTTCGGATACCCTTGGGACTGAAGCTTTCTTT. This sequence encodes CSVGSDTLGTEAFF.

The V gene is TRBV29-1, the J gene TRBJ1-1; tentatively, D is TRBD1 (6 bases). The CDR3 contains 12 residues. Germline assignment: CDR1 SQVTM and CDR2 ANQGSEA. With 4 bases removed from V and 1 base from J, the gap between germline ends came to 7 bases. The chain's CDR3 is CSVVGGNTEAFF. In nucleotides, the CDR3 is TGCAGCGTTGTAGGGGGGAACACTGAAGCTTTCTTT.

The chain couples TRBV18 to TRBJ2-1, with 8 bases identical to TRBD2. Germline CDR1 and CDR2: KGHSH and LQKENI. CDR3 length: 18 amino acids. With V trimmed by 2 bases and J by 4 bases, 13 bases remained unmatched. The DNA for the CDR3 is TGTGCCAGCTCACCATATACTCCTAGCCGGGAGGGATACAATGAGCAGTTCTTC. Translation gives CASSPYTPSREGYNEQFF. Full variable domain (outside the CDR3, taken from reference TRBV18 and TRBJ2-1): NAGVMQNPRHLVRRRGQEARLRCSPMKGHSHVYWYRQLPEEGLKFMVYLQKENIIDESGMPKERFSAEFPKEGPSILRIQQVVRGDSAAYFCASSPYTPSREGYNEQFFGPGTRLTVL.

This chain's CDR3 is CSAIWGREQYF. The CDR3 DNA reads as TGCAGTGCTATCTGGGGGCGGGAGCAGTACTTC. The chain carries TRBV20-1 and TRBJ2-7; the D gene is possibly TRBD1 (6 bases). The V end was cut by 4 bases, the J end by 7 bases, with 11 bases between. CDR3 length equals 11 residues. From germline, CDR1 is DFQATT and CDR2 SNEGSKA (reference sequence).

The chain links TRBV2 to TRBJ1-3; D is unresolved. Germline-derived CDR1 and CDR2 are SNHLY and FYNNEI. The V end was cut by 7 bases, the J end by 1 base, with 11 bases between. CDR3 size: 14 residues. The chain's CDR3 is CASNEIPSGNTIYF. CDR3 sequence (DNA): TGTGCCAGCAACGAAATACCGTCTGGAAACACCATATATTTT.

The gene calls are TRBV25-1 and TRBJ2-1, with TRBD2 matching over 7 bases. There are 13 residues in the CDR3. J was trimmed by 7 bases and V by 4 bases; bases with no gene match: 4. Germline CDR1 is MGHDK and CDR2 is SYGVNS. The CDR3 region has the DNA TGTGCCAGCAGTGTCAGCGGGATTAATGAGCAGTTCTTC. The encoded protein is CASSVSGINEQFF.

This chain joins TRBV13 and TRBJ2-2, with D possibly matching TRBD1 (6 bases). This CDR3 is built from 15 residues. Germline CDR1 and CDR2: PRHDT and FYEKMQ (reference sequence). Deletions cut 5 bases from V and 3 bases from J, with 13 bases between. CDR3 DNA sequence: TGTGCCAGCAGCATACCCGGGACATACACCGGGGAGCTGTTTTTT. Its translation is CASSIPGTYTGELFF.

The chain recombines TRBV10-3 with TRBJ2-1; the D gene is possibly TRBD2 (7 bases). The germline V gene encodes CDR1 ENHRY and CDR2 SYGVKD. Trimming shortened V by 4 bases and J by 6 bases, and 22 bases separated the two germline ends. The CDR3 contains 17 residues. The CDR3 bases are TGTGCCATCAGTGGAACAGGTGGGGGGGGCACGGGCAATGAGCAGTTCTTC. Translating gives CAISGTGGGGTGNEQFF.

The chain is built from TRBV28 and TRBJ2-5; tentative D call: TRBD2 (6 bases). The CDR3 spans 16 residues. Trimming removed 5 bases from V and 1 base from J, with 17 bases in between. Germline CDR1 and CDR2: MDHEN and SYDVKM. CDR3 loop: CASSQRAGPSQETQYF. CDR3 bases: TGTGCCAGCAGTCAGCGGGCCGGGCCGAGCCAAGAGACCCAGTACTTC.

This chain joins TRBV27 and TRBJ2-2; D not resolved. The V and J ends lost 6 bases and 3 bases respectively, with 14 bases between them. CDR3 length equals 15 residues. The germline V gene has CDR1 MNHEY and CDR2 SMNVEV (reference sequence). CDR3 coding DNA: TGTGCCAGCAGGGACCTTATAAGGGACACCGGGGAGCTGTTTTTT. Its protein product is CASRDLIRDTGELFF.

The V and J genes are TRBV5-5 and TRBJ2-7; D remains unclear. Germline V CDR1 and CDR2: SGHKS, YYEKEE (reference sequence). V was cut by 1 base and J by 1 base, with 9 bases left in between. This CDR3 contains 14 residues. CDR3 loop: CASSLFGGSYEQYV. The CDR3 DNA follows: TGTGCCAGCAGCTTGTTTGGCGGATCCTACGAGCAGTACGTC.

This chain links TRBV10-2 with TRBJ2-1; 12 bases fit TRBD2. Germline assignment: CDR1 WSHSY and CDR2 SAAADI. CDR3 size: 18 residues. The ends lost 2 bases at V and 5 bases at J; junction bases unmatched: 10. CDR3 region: CASSEITLAGGPHNEQFF. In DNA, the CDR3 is TGCGCCAGCAGTGAGATAACTCTAGCGGGGGGGCCGCACAATGAGCAGTTCTTC.

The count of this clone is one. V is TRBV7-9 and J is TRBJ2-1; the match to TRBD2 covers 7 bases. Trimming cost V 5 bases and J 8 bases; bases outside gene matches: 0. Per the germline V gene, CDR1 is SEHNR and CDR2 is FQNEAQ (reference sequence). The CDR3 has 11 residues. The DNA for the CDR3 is TGTGCCAGCAGCGGGGGGGATGAGCAGTTCTTC. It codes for CASSGGDEQFF. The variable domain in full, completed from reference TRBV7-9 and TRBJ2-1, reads DTGVSQNPRHKITKRGQNVTFRCDPISEHNRLYWYRQTLGQGPEFLTYFQNEAQLEKSRLLSDRFSAERPKGSFSTLEIQRTEQGDSAMYLCASSGGDEQFFGPGTRLTVL.

The DNA for the CDR3 is TGTGCCAGCAGCTTCAACACAGATACGCAGTATTTT. This codes for CASSFNTDTQYF. The J gene is TRBJ2-3, the V gene TRBV9; D not resolved. The V end was cut by 4 bases, the J end by 2 bases, with 5 bases between. The CDR3 length is 12 residues. Germline values: CDR1 SGDLS, CDR2 YYNGEE.

This CDR3 is CASDGHNTIYF. The CDR3 region has the DNA TGTGCCAGTGACGGACACAACACCATATATTTT. This rearrangement joins TRBV19 to TRBJ1-3, with D perhaps TRBD1 (5 bases). The CDR3 has 11 residues. Trimming took off 8 bases at V and 7 bases at J, with 9 bases between the two ends. Germline lookup yields CDR1 LNHDA and CDR2 SQIVND (reference sequence).

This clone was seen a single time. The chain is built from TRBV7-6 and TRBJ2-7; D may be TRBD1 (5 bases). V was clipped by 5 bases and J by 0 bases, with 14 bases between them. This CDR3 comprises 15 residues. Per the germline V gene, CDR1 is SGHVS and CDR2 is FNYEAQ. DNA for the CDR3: TGTGCCAGCAGCGAAACAGGCGAAAGCTCCTACGAGCAGTACTTC. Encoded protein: CASSETGESSYEQYF.